The rows below give T cell receptor beta chains drawn from one sample of a study of T cell responses to AZD1222 COVID-19 vaccine. The data were produced by immunoSEQ multiplex PCR, yet TCRdb's version contains in-frame clones alone and is incomplete. This sample has fewer than 85,000 clones, with 92% found just once. The specimen comprised peripheral blood, sampled on day 0 of MenACWY control vaccination. The receptors derive from an adult in good health. The conserved cysteine and the conserved F or W are not part of the CDR3 here. The order of the fields is V gene, D gene, J gene, CDR3 protein. A D gene is named only where the DNA matches it firmly.

v_gene: TRBV11-3; d_gene: NA; j_gene: TRBJ2-3; CDR3aa: ASSSNTDTQY
v_gene: TRBV28; d_gene: TRBD1; j_gene: TRBJ1-2; CDR3aa: ASSPNPPGTGLGT
v_gene: TRBV7-9; d_gene: NA; j_gene: TRBJ2-7; CDR3aa: ASSLALRESYEQY
v_gene: TRBV27; d_gene: TRBD1; j_gene: TRBJ2-7; CDR3aa: ASSLRQGAYEQY
v_gene: TRBV7-8; d_gene: NA; j_gene: TRBJ1-5; CDR3aa: ASSLGSVPNQPQH
v_gene: TRBV10-3; d_gene: TRBD2; j_gene: TRBJ2-3; CDR3aa: AISEFSSGSTDTQY
v_gene: TRBV11-1; d_gene: TRBD2; j_gene: TRBJ2-1; CDR3aa: ASSSGLAGGRDEQF
v_gene: TRBV28; d_gene: NA; j_gene: TRBJ2-1; CDR3aa: ASSLFGWGGGGEQF
v_gene: TRBV4-2; d_gene: TRBD2; j_gene: TRBJ2-5; CDR3aa: ASSQGGLAGLSGETQY
v_gene: TRBV3-1/TRBV3-2; d_gene: NA; j_gene: TRBJ2-1; CDR3aa: ASSQDLALGNEQF
v_gene: TRBV6-4; d_gene: NA; j_gene: TRBJ1-1; CDR3aa: ASSAEINTEAF
v_gene: TRBV11-1; d_gene: NA; j_gene: TRBJ2-5; CDR3aa: ASSLRRDGETQY
v_gene: TRBV5-6; d_gene: NA; j_gene: TRBJ2-1; CDR3aa: ASSLGGRGGRNEQF
v_gene: TRBV7-4; d_gene: NA; j_gene: TRBJ1-4; CDR3aa: ASSLDRYEKLF
v_gene: TRBV7-2; d_gene: TRBD1; j_gene: TRBJ2-2; CDR3aa: ASSLAGTGFGGELF
v_gene: TRBV11-2; d_gene: NA; j_gene: TRBJ1-5; CDR3aa: ASSTGGLGQPQH
v_gene: TRBV19; d_gene: NA; j_gene: TRBJ2-3; CDR3aa: ASSPRPVTDTQY
v_gene: TRBV6-1; d_gene: NA; j_gene: TRBJ1-4; CDR3aa: ASSDRGGEKLF
v_gene: TRBV7-2; d_gene: NA; j_gene: TRBJ1-5; CDR3aa: ASSLVSTGLQPQH
v_gene: TRBV9; d_gene: NA; j_gene: TRBJ1-6; CDR3aa: ASSVTSGFSYNSPLH
v_gene: TRBV28; d_gene: NA; j_gene: TRBJ1-2; CDR3aa: ASKRGGGYGYT
v_gene: TRBV7-8; d_gene: NA; j_gene: TRBJ2-3; CDR3aa: ASSFQPHSTDTQY